Shown below are 17 T cell receptor beta chains from a single sample sequenced in a study of T cell responses to AZD1222 COVID-19 vaccine. This table comes from immunoSEQ multiplex PCR, and its TCRdb copy is limited to in-frame clones, with some not included. The table shows 100,000 to 120,000 clones, with about 87% occurring only once. Sequenced here: peripheral blood, sampled on day 0 of AZD1222 vaccination. All receptors derive from an adult in good health.

The chain recombines TRBV7-2 with TRBJ2-3, with 8 positions matching TRBD2. The CDR3 is 15 amino acids. V lost 1 base to trimming and J lost 5 bases; unmatched junction nucleotides: 5. The V gene's germline CDR1 is SGHTA and CDR2 FQGNSA. CDR3 DNA: TGTGCCAGCAGCTTAGGGGGTCTAGCGGGAGATACGCAGTATTTT. Protein sequence: CASSLGGLAGDTQYF. Filled out from reference TRBV7-2 and TRBJ2-3, the complete variable domain reads GAGVSQSPSNKVTEKGKDVELRCDPISGHTALYWYRQSLGQGLEFLIYFQGNSAPDKSGLPSDRFSAERTGGSVSTLTIQRTQQEDSAVYLCASSLGGLAGDTQYFGPGTRLTVL.

The chain carries TRBV25-1 and TRBJ1-4, with D unresolved. Trimming removed 4 bases at V and 7 bases at J, with 13 bases between. Germline V gene lookup returns CDR1 MGHDK and CDR2 SYGVNS. This CDR3 has 14 residues. CDR3 DNA: TGTGCCAGCAGTGTCAAGGAGTTCGGTGAAAAACTGTTTTTT. Encoded protein: CASSVKEFGEKLFF.

The CDR3: CASSKAGSSYEQYF. The CDR3 nucleotides are TGTGCCAGCAGCAAGGCGGGGAGCTCCTACGAGCAGTACTTC. The chain couples TRBV7-9 to TRBJ2-7, with a tentative D call TRBD2 (6 bases). From germline, CDR1 is SEHNR and CDR2 FQNEAQ (reference sequence). The CDR3 covers 14 residues. The V and J ends lost 5 bases and 0 bases respectively, with 11 bases between them.

The V call is TRBV2, the J call TRBJ2-7; D perhaps matches TRBD2 (6 bases). This CDR3 is built from 15 residues. V gave up 1 base and J gave up 4 bases, with 14 bases separating them. Germline values: CDR1 SNHLY, CDR2 FYNNEI. CDR3 nucleotide sequence: TGTGCCAGCAGTGAAGTTGGAGGGGAAATATACGAGCAGTACTTC. Its translation: CASSEVGGEIYEQYF.

The V and J genes are TRBV19 and TRBJ1-5; no clear D. Germline V gene lookup returns CDR1 LNHDA and CDR2 SQIVND (reference sequence). Trimming left V 4 bases short and J 0 bases short, with 10 bases between. This CDR3 has 15 amino acids. The CDR3 region is CASSTGDYSNQPQHF. The CDR3, as DNA: TGTGCCAGTAGTACAGGAGATTATAGCAATCAGCCCCAGCATTTT.

This chain links TRBV5-8 with TRBJ2-7; D gene uncertain. This CDR3 has 14 residues. Germline values: CDR1 SGHTS, CDR2 YDEGEE. V was trimmed by 0 bases and J by 2 bases, leaving 9 bases between them. The CDR3 DNA sequence: TGTGCCAGCAGCTTGGTGGGCAGAACCTACGAGCAGTACTTC. Amino acid sequence: CASSLVGRTYEQYF.

The chain combines TRBV10-1 with TRBJ1-1; the D is unclear. The CDR3 loop spans 13 amino acids. Looked up from germline, CDR1 is WNHNN and CDR2 is SYGVQD (reference sequence). V was cut by 6 bases and J by 4 bases, with 12 bases left in between. CDR3 loop: CASRAGVTTEAFF. The CDR3 DNA is TGCGCCAGCAGGGCCGGGGTAACCACTGAAGCTTTCTTT.

The chain carries TRBV5-1 and TRBJ2-7; possible D gene TRBD1, 6 bases. Per the germline V gene, CDR1 is SGHRS and CDR2 is YFSETQ. Trimming removed 4 bases from V and 2 bases from J, with 16 bases in between. This CDR3 spans 15 amino acids. As DNA, the CDR3 is TGCGCCAGCAGCAGAAGATCACAGGGAGCCTACGAGCAGTACTTC. Translated: CASSRRSQGAYEQYF. The whole variable domain, filled in from reference TRBV5-1 and TRBJ2-7, reads KAGVTQTPRYLIKTRGQQVTLSCSPISGHRSVSWYQQTPGQGLQFLFEYFSETQRNKGNFPGRFSGRQFSNSRSEMNVSTLELGDSALYLCASSRRSQGAYEQYFGPGTRLTVT.

The chain uses TRBV7-6 and TRBJ2-2; unclear D gene. Germline V CDR1 and CDR2: SGHVS, FNYEAQ. The germline V and J ends were trimmed by 5 bases and 4 bases, with 5 bases remaining between them. The CDR3 has 12 amino acids. The CDR3 sequence is CASSPSTGELFF. CDR3 DNA: TGTGCCAGCAGCCCTAGCACCGGGGAGCTGTTTTTT.

The DNA for the CDR3 is TGTGCCACCAGCAGAGAGAGGACAGGGTACACCGGGGAGCTGTTTTTT. The encoded protein is CATSRERTGYTGELFF. This sequence joins TRBV15 and TRBJ2-2; 8 bases agree with TRBD1. With 0 bases clipped from V and 3 bases from J, the junction kept 3 bases outside the gene matches. CDR1 and CDR2 from the germline V gene are LNHNV and YYDKDF (reference sequence). The CDR3 is 16 amino acids.

DNA for the CDR3: TGTGCCTGGACGACAGGGTTTAATTCACCCCTCCACTTT. Translation: CAWTTGFNSPLHF. The chain links TRBV30 to TRBJ1-6, with 7 positions matching TRBD1. In germline, CDR1 is GTSNPN, CDR2 SVGIG (reference sequence). V trimming: 4 bases; J trimming: 6 bases; junction bases outside the gene matches: 3. The CDR3 length is 13 residues.

This clone is a singleton in its sample. The same CDR3 can be traced to other DNA sequences in this sample. The chain carries TRBV29-1 and TRBJ2-5; D not resolved. There are 12 residues in the CDR3. Between the trimmed V and J ends, which lost 4 bases and 1 base, there was a span of 7 bases. Per the germline V gene, CDR1 is SQVTM and CDR2 is ANQGSEA. DNA for the CDR3: TGCAGCGTTGGCAGAGCCCAAGAGACCCAGTACTTC. Protein sequence: CSVGRAQETQYF.

The chain recombines TRBV5-1 with TRBJ1-1; no reliable D call. V was trimmed by 0 bases and J by 3 bases, leaving 9 bases between them. The CDR3 length is 14 residues. The germline V gene encodes CDR1 SGHRS and CDR2 YFSETQ. The CDR3 here is CASSLADPDTEAFF. The DNA for the CDR3 is TGCGCCAGCAGCTTGGCAGATCCAGACACTGAAGCTTTCTTT.

The chain has TRBV6-5 and TRBJ2-1, with D perhaps TRBD2 (5 bases). With 4 bases removed from V and 6 bases from J, the gap between germline ends came to 19 bases. This CDR3 region has 16 residues. Germline CDR1 MNHEY, CDR2 SVGAGI. In DNA, the CDR3 is TGTGCCAGCAGTTCGGACCAAGGAGGTCCCACCAATGAGCAGTTCTTC. This translates into CASSSDQGGPTNEQFF.

The chain combines TRBV29-1 with TRBJ1-5; D call uncertain. The CDR3 is made up of 14 amino acids. V dropped 5 bases and J dropped 1 base, with 12 bases sitting between them. Germline V gene lookup returns CDR1 SQVTM and CDR2 ANQGSEA. The CDR3 here is CSVSGQGSNQPQHF. The CDR3 coding sequence is TGCAGCGTTTCGGGCCAAGGGAGCAATCAGCCCCAGCATTTT.

CDR3 residues: CASSSGGTEAFF. CDR3 sequence (DNA): TGTGCCAGCAGCTCGGGGGGAACCGAAGCTTTCTTT. V gene TRBV6-6 combines with J gene TRBJ1-1; D is perhaps TRBD1 (5 bases). With 6 bases removed from V and 8 bases from J, the gap between germline ends came to 13 bases. Germline CDR1 MNHNY, CDR2 SVGAGI (reference sequence). The CDR3 extends over 12 amino acids.

V and J are TRBV6-6 and TRBJ1-1; no reliable D call. The CDR3 totals 15 residues. CDR1 is MNHNY, CDR2 SVGAGI, per germline (reference sequence). With 0 bases removed from V and 6 bases from J, the gap between germline ends came to 14 bases. The CDR3 nucleotides are TGTGCCAGCAGTTACTCGAATAGGAAGAGGGCTGAAGCTTTCTTT. Translation: CASSYSNRKRAEAFF.